The 14 T cell receptor beta chains below were found in one sample sequenced in a study of T-cell memory formation after mild COVID-19. TCRdb reanalysed the 5' RACE reads using MiXCR and keeps one entry per CDR3 protein. The data hold about 300,000 distinct CDR3 sequences, with approximately 19% observed a single time. The sequenced sample was PBMCs or a T cell subset sorted from them (not recorded which). The receptors derive from a young man who had mild COVID-19 (a few samples of this study predate the infection). Cell type and time point are not known.

The chain combines TRBV12-3 or TRBV12-4 with TRBJ2-1, with a weak D call TRBD2 (7 bases). Trimming took 1 base from V and 4 from J, leaving 11 bases between them. This CDR3 has 15 amino acids. The CDR3 protein is CASSLGGGRYNEQFF. The CDR3 DNA sequence: TGTGCCAGCAGTTTAGGCGGGGGCCGGTACAATGAGCAGTTCTTC.

This clonotype has ten or more counts. This chain links TRBV5-1 with TRBJ2-5; D possibly corresponds to TRBD2 (6 bases). From germline, CDR1 is SGHRS and CDR2 YFSETQ. V was shortened by 2 bases and J by 5 bases, with 10 bases between the two germline ends. The CDR3 extends over 13 amino acids. Written as DNA, the CDR3 is TGCGCCAGCAGCTTCGGGGGAGAGGAGACCCAGTACTTC. As protein: CASSFGGEETQYF.

The chain recombines TRBV11-2 with TRBJ2-5, with a possible D match to TRBD2 (5 bases). This CDR3 has 16 residues. Germline-derived CDR1 and CDR2 are SGHAT and FQNNGV. Trimming cost V 5 bases and J 7 bases, with 23 bases left between them. This CDR3 reads CASSHIRTGIRGTQYF. Written as DNA, the CDR3 is TGTGCCAGCAGCCATATACGGACTGGCATCCGAGGGACCCAGTACTTC. The complete variable domain, with remaining parts taken from reference TRBV11-2 and TRBJ2-5, reads EAGVAQSPRYKIIEKRQSVAFWCNPISGHATLYWYQQILGQGPKLLIQFQNNGVVDDSQLPKDRFSAERLKGVDSTLKIQPAKLEDSAVYLCASSHIRTGIRGTQYFGPGTRLLVL.

This clonotype was picked up a small number of times. The chain employs TRBV12-3 or TRBV12-4 and TRBJ2-5; 8 nucleotides align to TRBD1. The CDR3 spans 19 residues. The junction had 18 bases not matched to a gene; V was cut back by 6 bases and J by 0 bases. The DNA of the CDR3 is TGTGCCAGCAGCACCTCCCCCGGACAGGGTAGCGGTGACCAAGAGACCCAGTACTTC. This translates into CASSTSPGQGSGDQETQYF.

The rearrangement uses TRBV7-8 and TRBJ1-4, with D possibly matching TRBD1 (6 bases). The CDR3 has 16 amino acids. V lost 1 base to trimming and J lost 8 bases, with 17 bases between them. Looked up from germline, CDR1 is SGHVS and CDR2 is FQNEAQ. The CDR3 here is CASSLVPAQGLEKLFF. The DNA for the CDR3 is TGTGCCAGCAGCTTAGTTCCCGCGCAGGGGCTGGAAAAACTGTTTTTT.

This clonotype was seen only a few times. J is TRBJ2-1 and V is TRBV7-8; D uncertain. The ends were cut back, 3 bases at V and 5 bases at J, with 5 bases in the middle. The germline V gene has CDR1 SGHVS and CDR2 FQNEAQ. The length of the CDR3 is 12 residues. The CDR3 region is CASSFFNNEQFF. The CDR3 coding sequence is TGTGCCAGCAGCTTCTTCAACAATGAGCAGTTCTTC.

This clonotype was seen a handful of times. The chain links TRBV12-3 or TRBV12-4 to TRBJ2-6; tentatively, D is TRBD2 (5 bases). This CDR3 spans 17 amino acids. With 0 bases removed from V and 2 bases from J, the gap between germline ends came to 11 bases. DNA for the CDR3: TGTGCCAGCAGTTTAGCGCCGAGGGTCGCTGGGGCCAACGTCCTGACTTTC. Translated, it gives CASSLAPRVAGANVLTF.

V usage is TRBV5-5 and J usage is TRBJ1-4; D is ambiguous. Trimming pared 0 bases from V and 8 bases from J, leaving 11 bases between. The CDR3 sequence is 14 residues long. Germline CDR1 SGHKS, CDR2 YYEKEE (reference sequence). The CDR3 DNA reads TGTGCCAGCAGCTTGGTGGGCAGGTGGGAAAAACTGTTTTTT. This codes for CASSLVGRWEKLFF. Full variable domain (outside the CDR3, taken from reference TRBV5-5 and TRBJ1-4): DAGVTQSPTHLIKTRGQQVTLRCSPISGHKSVSWYQQVLGQGPQFIFQYYEKEERGRGNFPDRFSARQFPNYSSELNVNALLLGDSALYLCASSLVGRWEKLFFGSGTQLSVL.

This clonotype was seen a handful of times. The chain has TRBV4-1 and TRBJ2-5, with TRBD2 identical over 7 bases. The length of the CDR3 is 15 residues. V was pared by 1 base and J by 0 bases, with 2 bases of the junction left unmatched. The germline V gene encodes CDR1 MGHRA and CDR2 YSYEKL. This CDR3 is CASSQGGGHQETQYF. The DNA of the CDR3 is TGCGCCAGCAGCCAAGGGGGGGGACACCAAGAGACCCAGTACTTC.

This clonotype was picked up a small number of times. The CDR3 sequence: CASSADPPGELFF. CDR3 DNA sequence: TGTGCCAGCAGCGCGGACCCCCCCGGGGAGCTGTTTTTT. This chain uses TRBV9 with TRBJ2-2; D remains unclear. There are 13 residues in the CDR3. V lost 3 bases, J lost 6 bases, and 9 bases lay in between. CDR1 and CDR2 from the germline V gene are SGDLS and YYNGEE.

The chain couples TRBV27 to TRBJ1-5, with D uncertain. Trimming removed 5 bases from V and 5 bases from J, with 10 bases in between. This CDR3 comprises 13 residues. CDR1 is MNHEY and CDR2 is SMNVEV in the germline V gene (reference sequence). The chain's CDR3 is CASSTGRHQPQHF. The DNA for the CDR3 is TGTGCCAGCAGTACGGGCAGGCATCAGCCCCAGCATTTT.

The rearrangement joins TRBV5-1 to TRBJ1-2; D gene ambiguous. The germline gives CDR1 SGHRS, CDR2 YFSETQ. The CDR3 is 12 amino acids. Trimming left V 7 bases short and J 4 bases short, with 11 bases between. CDR3 DNA sequence: TGCGCCAGCCGAGAAGACGTCTATGGCTACACCTTC. As protein: CASREDVYGYTF.

This rearrangement joins TRBV12-3 or TRBV12-4 to TRBJ2-3; D is possibly TRBD1 (6 bases). V was cut by 7 bases and J by 6 bases, with 17 bases left in between. The CDR3 runs 14 residues. The CDR3 region is CASTQGRGWDTQYF. The CDR3 region has the DNA TGTGCCAGCACCCAAGGCAGGGGATGGGATACGCAGTATTTT.

The chain has TRBV5-1 and TRBJ1-5; D remains unclear. The CDR3 runs 15 residues. Trimming took off 4 bases at V and 0 bases at J, with 11 bases between the two ends. CDR1 and CDR2 (germline): SGHRS, YFSETQ. This CDR3 is CASSHDGNSNQPQHF. The CDR3 DNA reads as TGCGCCAGCAGCCACGACGGAAATAGCAATCAGCCCCAGCATTTT.